This T cell receptor beta chain was found in a study of blood T cell repertoires in COVID-19. The method was immunoSEQ multiplex PCR; TCRdb's version includes in-frame clones alone and lacks a portion of them. The profile shows some 300,000 clones, about 90% of them singletons. Trimming cost V 4 bases and J 1 base; bases outside gene matches: 13. The V gene's germline CDR1 is LNHDA and CDR2 SQIVND (reference sequence). The CDR3 length is 17 residues. The rearrangement joins TRBV19 to TRBJ2-7; 7 nucleotides agree with TRBD1. The TCR comes from a woman in her 50s who had been exposed to COVID-19. Sample: PBMCs or T cells enriched from blood (not recorded which). The CDR3 bases are TGTGCCAGTAGTACCCATCCGCGTCCGGGACAGTCCTACGAGCAGTACTTC. Its protein is CASSTHPRPGQSYEQYF.